The 23 T cell receptor beta chains listed next were all sequenced from one sample in a study of blood T cell repertoires in COVID-19. Generated by immunoSEQ multiplex PCR, the TCRdb table keeps only in-frame clones and is missing some. Of some 390,000 clones detected, roughly nine tenths appear once; the ten largest clones hold approximately 1.5%. Specimen: PBMCs or T cells enriched from blood (not recorded which). All receptors derive from a woman aged 30 to 39 who had recovered from COVID-19.

The chain is built from TRBV9 and TRBJ1-1; unclear D gene. The CDR3 spans 14 residues. V lost 4 bases, J lost 3 bases, and 13 bases lay in between. The germline V gene encodes CDR1 SGDLS and CDR2 YYNGEE. The CDR3 coding sequence is TGTGCCAGCAGCACATCGGCCGGGGACACTGAAGCTTTCTTT. Amino acids: CASSTSAGDTEAFF.

V usage is TRBV5-4 and J usage is TRBJ2-2, with D possibly TRBD1 on 6 matching bases. The CDR3 contains 17 residues. CDR1 is SGHNT, CDR2 YYREEE, per germline (reference sequence). V lost 4 bases and J 2 bases, leaving 18 bases between the germline ends. The CDR3 region has the DNA TGTGCCAGCAGCGCCTTGTCCGGGACAAGAAACACCGGGGAGCTGTTTTTT. Its translation is CASSALSGTRNTGELFF.

The chain links TRBV11-2 to TRBJ1-1; 8 bases map to TRBD1. The germline V gene encodes CDR1 SGHAT and CDR2 FQNNGV. The CDR3 extends over 14 amino acids. The V gene end was trimmed by 2 bases and the J gene end by 7 bases; junction bases not matched to a gene: 6. Here the CDR3 reads CASSLLQGAGEAFF. The CDR3, as DNA: TGTGCCAGCAGCTTACTCCAGGGGGCGGGTGAAGCTTTCTTT.

The chain is built from TRBV6-5 and TRBJ1-2, with TRBD1 matching 9 bases. After removal of 7 bases from V and 8 bases from J, the junction contained 8 bases not matched to a gene. This CDR3 contains 13 residues. Germline loops: CDR1 MNHEY, CDR2 SVGAGI. The CDR3 loop is CASTPGTGLGYTF. As DNA, the CDR3 is TGTGCCAGCACCCCCGGGACAGGGCTCGGCTACACCTTC.

This rearrangement joins TRBV10-3 to TRBJ2-5; D might be TRBD2 (6 bases). The V end lost 9 bases, the J end lost 2 bases, and 13 bases lay between the germline ends. The germline V gene encodes CDR1 ENHRY and CDR2 SYGVKD. The CDR3 is made up of 13 amino acids. In DNA form, the CDR3 reads TGTGCCATGCGAGCGGGTTTACAAGAGACCCAGTACTTC. Translating gives CAMRAGLQETQYF.

The chain couples TRBV28 to TRBJ1-1; 8 bases are shared with TRBD1. V trimming: 3 bases; J trimming: 2 bases; junction bases outside the gene matches: 2. The CDR3 covers 14 residues. Germline CDR1 and CDR2: MDHEN and SYDVKM. The CDR3 loop reads CASSLTGANTEAFF. As DNA, the CDR3 is TGTGCCAGCAGTTTGACAGGGGCTAACACTGAAGCTTTCTTT. The full variable domain, rest sourced from reference TRBV28 and TRBJ1-1, is DVKVTQSSRYLVKRTGEKVFLECVQDMDHENMFWYRQDPGLGLRLIYFSYDVKMKEKGDIPEGYSVSREKKERFSLILESASTNQTSMYLCASSLTGANTEAFFGQGTRLTVV.

V is TRBV30 and J is TRBJ2-7, with 7 bases lining up with TRBD1. V gave up 5 bases and J gave up 3 bases; unmatched junction bases: 4. The CDR3 runs to 12 residues. The germline gives CDR1 GTSNPN, CDR2 SVGIG (reference sequence). The CDR3 region has the DNA TGTGCCTGGGGGACAGACAACTACGAGCAGTACTTC. Protein: CAWGTDNYEQYF.

V gene TRBV12-3 or TRBV12-4 combines with J gene TRBJ2-3; D unclear. This CDR3 is 12 amino acids long. Trimming removed 6 bases from V and 3 bases from J, with 7 bases in between. The CDR3 nucleotides read TGTGCCAGCAGCTCTTTAACAGATACGCAGTATTTT. It yields the protein CASSSLTDTQYF.

The chain is built from TRBV30 and TRBJ2-6; no definite D call. The CDR3 has 13 residues. V was shortened by 2 bases and J by 1 base, with 3 bases between the two germline ends. Germline assignment: CDR1 GTSNPN and CDR2 SVGIG (reference sequence). The DNA of the CDR3 is TGTGCCTGGAGTCCGTCTGGGGCCAACGTCCTGACTTTC. This translates into CAWSPSGANVLTF.

This chain joins TRBV13 and TRBJ2-1; D gene uncertain. The germline CDR1 and CDR2 sequences are PRHDT and FYEKMQ (reference sequence). V was trimmed by 5 bases and J by 7 bases, leaving 9 bases between them. This CDR3 is 12 amino acids long. In DNA form, the CDR3 reads TGTGCCAGCAGCGATCGGTCAAATGAGCAGTTCTTC. It specifies CASSDRSNEQFF.

V gene TRBV14 combines with J gene TRBJ2-2; maybe TRBD2 (6 bases). Germline CDR1 is SGHDN and CDR2 is FVKESK. This CDR3 spans 14 amino acids. V was shortened by 4 bases and J by 4 bases, with 10 bases between the two germline ends. This CDR3 is CASSLSGATGELFF. DNA of the CDR3: TGTGCCAGCAGCCTTTCGGGAGCCACCGGGGAGCTGTTTTTT.

In this sample, this clone turned up once. The chain employs TRBV28 and TRBJ1-5, with D possibly TRBD1 on 5 matching bases. V lost 6 bases and J lost 4, with 13 bases in between. In germline, CDR1 is MDHEN, CDR2 SYDVKM. The CDR3 totals 14 residues. The CDR3 protein is CASSLDSPNQPQHF. The CDR3, as DNA: TGTGCCAGCAGCCTTGACAGTCCTAATCAGCCCCAGCATTTT.

The table lists this clone with a count of one. The chain is built from TRBV7-3 and TRBJ2-2, with 8 bases identical to TRBD1. The V gene's germline CDR1 is SGHTA and CDR2 FQGTGA. This CDR3 has 13 amino acids. V lost 8 bases and J lost 9; bases outside the gene matches: 8. This CDR3 reads CASAFDRGRELFF. The CDR3 DNA reads as TGTGCCAGCGCATTTGACAGGGGACGGGAGCTGTTTTTT. Supplemented by reference TRBV7-3 and TRBJ2-2, the full variable domain reads GAGVSQTPSNKVTEKGKYVELRCDPISGHTALYWYRQSLGQGPEFLIYFQGTGAADDSGLPNDRFFAVRPEGSVSTLKIQRTERGDSAVYLCASAFDRGRELFFGEGSRLTVL.

The chain combines TRBV5-1 with TRBJ1-3; D perhaps matches TRBD1 (5 bases). The CDR3 totals 15 residues. V lost 0 bases, J lost 0 bases, and 7 bases lay in between. Germline values: CDR1 SGHRS, CDR2 YFSETQ. CDR3 in amino acids: CASSLGQISGNTIYF. The CDR3 DNA reads as TGCGCCAGCAGCTTGGGACAGATCTCTGGAAACACCATATATTTT.

This chain uses TRBV6-4 with TRBJ2-7; 9 bases match TRBD1. The CDR3 has 15 residues. J gave up 4 bases and V 6 bases, and 10 bases lay outside the gene matches. Germline CDR1 and CDR2: MRHNA and SNTAGT. For the CDR3, the DNA is TGTGCCAGCAGCAAACCGGGACAGGGCTCTTACGAGCAGTACTTC. The encoded protein is CASSKPGQGSYEQYF.

The rearrangement uses TRBV2 and TRBJ2-1, with a tentative D call TRBD2 (7 bases). This CDR3 has 15 amino acids. CDR1 is SNHLY and CDR2 is FYNNEI in the germline V gene. Trimming cost V 6 bases and J 5 bases, with 17 bases left between them. The DNA for the CDR3 is TGTGCCAGCAGCCCGAGCCGGGGGGCCAACAATGAGCAGTTCTTC. Translating it yields CASSPSRGANNEQFF.

The DNA of the CDR3 is TGTGCCAGCAGCCATCGGGAGGGACAGAATTCACCCCTCCACTTT. This codes for CASSHREGQNSPLHF. The V call is TRBV7-6, the J call TRBJ1-6; 7 positions match TRBD1. This CDR3 has 15 amino acids. V trimming: 5 bases; J trimming: 7 bases; junction bases outside the gene matches: 8. Germline lookup yields CDR1 SGHVS and CDR2 FNYEAQ.

This chain links TRBV21-1 with TRBJ1-5; the D segment call TRBD1 is taken from the table without a DNA check. TRBV21-1 is reported as a pseudogene. The CDR3 covers 14 residues. The DNA for the CDR3 is TGTGCCAGCAGTTACAGGGCCACCAATCAGCCCCAGCATTTT. It yields the protein CASSYRATNQPQHF.

This chain links TRBV3-1 (or the pseudogene TRBV3-2) with TRBJ1-4; no definite D call. Germline CDR1 is LGHDT and CDR2 is YNNKEL (reference sequence). Trimming pared 5 bases from V and 8 bases from J, leaving 15 bases between. The CDR3 runs to 14 residues. CDR3 DNA: TGTGCCAGCAGCTCCCGGGGTCATAGCGAAAAACTGTTTTTT. Translating it yields CASSSRGHSEKLFF.

The rearrangement uses TRBV5-1 and TRBJ2-2; TRBD2 aligns across 12 bases. Trimming cost V 4 bases and J 0 bases; bases outside gene matches: 1. The CDR3 has 16 amino acids. Looked up from germline, CDR1 is SGHRS and CDR2 is YFSETQ. In DNA, the CDR3 is TGCGCCAGCAGCAGACTAGCGGGGGCGAACACCGGGGAGCTGTTTTTT. Its translation is CASSRLAGANTGELFF.

V usage is TRBV18 and J usage is TRBJ2-1, with a tentative D call TRBD2 (6 bases). Trimming stripped 3 bases from V and 13 bases from J, with 13 bases between. The CDR3 covers 12 residues. The germline CDR1 and CDR2 sequences are KGHSH and LQKENI. CDR3 nucleotide sequence: TGTGCCAGCTCACCGGAGGGGCCCAACCAGTTCTTC. Protein: CASSPEGPNQFF.

The chain links TRBV27 to TRBJ2-7; 8 bases fit TRBD2. The CDR3 has 16 amino acids. V was clipped by 5 bases and J by 5 bases; unmatched bases: 14. CDR1 and CDR2 from the germline V gene are MNHEY and SMNVEV (reference sequence). This CDR3 reads CASSSIAGSEFHEQYF. The CDR3 DNA is TGTGCCAGCAGTAGTATAGCGGGATCTGAGTTCCACGAGCAGTACTTC.

This chain uses TRBV4-2 with TRBJ1-2; weak D call: TRBD1 (6 bases). CDR3 length: 14 amino acids. Deletions cut 3 bases from V and 6 bases from J, with 14 bases between. Germline V CDR1 and CDR2: LGHNA, YNFKEQ. The CDR3 region has the DNA TGTGCCAGCAGCCAGACAGGTGGGGCCAATGGCTACACCTTC. This sequence encodes CASSQTGGANGYTF.